These 19 T cell receptor beta chains were sequenced from one sample in a study of blood T cell repertoires in COVID-19. Assay: immunoSEQ multiplex PCR; the TCRdb copy retains only in-frame clones and omits some. The sample yields under 300,000 clones, under 90% seen once. Sequencing input: peripheral blood. The receptors were gathered from a woman aged 35 to 49 who had recovered from COVID-19.

The chain combines TRBV7-2 with TRBJ1-1; 9 bases match TRBD1. The CDR3 contains 14 residues. J lost 4 bases, V lost 3 bases, and 3 bases had no gene match. CDR1 SGHTA and CDR2 FQGNSA come from the germline V gene. The CDR3 loop is CASSFGTGPTEAFF. The CDR3 DNA sequence: TGTGCCAGCAGCTTCGGGACAGGGCCCACTGAAGCTTTCTTT.

CDR3: CASSPQTSGSAYEQYF. The CDR3 region has the DNA TGTGCCAGCAGCCCGCAGACTAGCGGGTCCGCCTACGAGCAGTACTTC. The chain couples TRBV7-2 to TRBJ2-7; the match to TRBD2 covers 10 bases. This CDR3 comprises 16 residues. V was pared by 5 bases and J by 2 bases, with 9 bases of the junction left unmatched. Germline CDR1 and CDR2: SGHTA and FQGNSA. Supplemented by reference TRBV7-2 and TRBJ2-7, the full variable domain reads GAGVSQSPSNKVTEKGKDVELRCDPISGHTALYWYRQSLGQGLEFLIYFQGNSAPDKSGLPSDRFSAERTGGSVSTLTIQRTQQEDSAVYLCASSPQTSGSAYEQYFGPGTRLTVT.

The chain recombines TRBV3-1 (or the pseudogene TRBV3-2) with TRBJ1-1; D perhaps matches TRBD1 (6 bases). CDR1 is LGHDT, CDR2 YNNKEL, per germline (reference sequence). Trimming cost V 1 base and J 1 base, with 13 bases left between them. The CDR3 extends over 16 amino acids. The CDR3 sequence is CASSQAGGRTNTEAFF. CDR3 nucleotides: TGTGCCAGCAGCCAAGCGGGGGGGCGCACGAACACTGAAGCTTTCTTT.

The chain combines TRBV30 with TRBJ1-3, with D hard to call. The CDR3 has 13 residues. The V end was cut by 4 bases, the J end by 4 bases, with 11 bases between. The germline V gene encodes CDR1 GTSNPN and CDR2 SVGIG (reference sequence). Here the CDR3 DNA reads TGTGCCTGGATCGGAGGACCAGGAAACACCATATATTTT. This encodes CAWIGGPGNTIYF.

This chain joins TRBV19 and TRBJ1-6, with TRBD1 matching over 7 bases. J gave up 5 bases and V 5 bases, and 12 bases lay outside the gene matches. CDR1 and CDR2 from the germline V gene are LNHDA and SQIVND (reference sequence). This CDR3 has 17 residues. The CDR3 loop reads CASSPTQGVLNNSPLHF. CDR3 nucleotide sequence: TGTGCCAGTAGTCCTACTCAGGGGGTGCTGAATAATTCACCCCTCCACTTT.

The chain is built from TRBV12-3 or TRBV12-4 and TRBJ1-5; D is uncertain. V lost 4 bases and J 7 bases, leaving 8 bases between the germline ends. This CDR3 spans 12 amino acids. The chain's CDR3 is CASSYAKQPQHF. CDR3 sequence (DNA): TGTGCCAGCAGTTATGCGAAACAGCCCCAGCATTTT.

The rearrangement links TRBV11-1 to TRBJ2-5; D gene ambiguous. CDR3 length equals 12 residues. Germline values: CDR1 SGHAT, CDR2 FQDESV (reference sequence). V gave up 1 base and J gave up 4 bases, with 4 bases separating them. The CDR3, as DNA: TGTGCCAGCAGCTTAGAGCGAGAGACCCAGTACTTC. This codes for CASSLERETQYF.

The rearrangement links TRBV18 to TRBJ1-2; D perhaps matches TRBD1 (5 bases). Germline V CDR1 and CDR2: KGHSH, LQKENI. This CDR3 is built from 13 residues. Between the trimmed V and J ends, which lost 5 bases and 3 bases, there was a span of 10 bases. CDR3 sequence reads: CASSVDRDYGYTF. CDR3 in DNA: TGTGCCAGCTCAGTCGACAGAGACTATGGCTACACCTTC.

The chain links TRBV4-1 to TRBJ2-3, with D possibly being TRBD2 (5 bases). The CDR3 contains 15 residues. Trimming removed 0 bases from V and 1 base from J, with 8 bases in between. The germline CDR1 and CDR2 sequences are MGHRA and YSYEKL. This CDR3 is CASSQEGRGTDTQYF. In DNA form, the CDR3 reads TGCGCCAGCAGCCAAGAAGGGCGGGGCACAGATACGCAGTATTTT.

This clone was seen more than once but under ten times. V usage is TRBV2 and J usage is TRBJ2-5; a weak D match, TRBD1 (5 bases). CDR3 size: 14 residues. V was cut by 2 bases and J by 7 bases, with 14 bases left in between. The germline gives CDR1 SNHLY, CDR2 FYNNEI. The CDR3 bases are TGTGCCAGCAGTGAATTGGGGCAGGCATTGACCCAGTACTTC. Translating it yields CASSELGQALTQYF.

V is TRBV28 and J is TRBJ2-7; 8 bases match TRBD1. J gave up 5 bases and V 5 bases, and 14 bases lay outside the gene matches. The CDR3 has 16 residues. Looked up from germline, CDR1 is MDHEN and CDR2 is SYDVKM. The CDR3 spells CASSLNRGSIQNEQYF. Written as DNA, the CDR3 is TGTGCCAGCAGTCTGAACAGGGGGAGTATTCAGAACGAGCAGTACTTC.

This clone is a singleton in its sample. The chain uses TRBV12-1 and TRBJ2-1; TRBD2, the D gene given by the table, was not confirmed from the DNA. TRBV12-1 constitutes a pseudogene. This CDR3 is 15 amino acids long. The CDR3 spells CASSSRGGSGNEQFF. DNA for the CDR3: TGTGCCAGCAGCTCACGTGGGGGGTCGGGCAATGAGCAGTTCTTC.

The chain links TRBV2 to TRBJ1-2, with D possibly TRBD1 on 5 matching bases. CDR1 is SNHLY and CDR2 is FYNNEI in the germline V gene. CDR3 length: 14 residues. V was trimmed by 7 bases and J by 4 bases, leaving 16 bases between them. CDR3: CASKLDQGGYGYTF. The CDR3 nucleotides read TGTGCCAGCAAGTTGGACCAGGGCGGCTATGGCTACACCTTC.

This rearrangement joins TRBV7-9 to TRBJ2-7; 7 bases match TRBD2. CDR3 length: 16 amino acids. The V segment lost 5 bases and the J segment 4 bases; nucleotides outside the gene matches: 14. Looked up from germline, CDR1 is SEHNR and CDR2 is FQNEAQ (reference sequence). CDR3 DNA sequence: TGTGCCAGCAGCCCCCCCGACAGTGGGCGGGAGTACGAGCAGTACTTC. Its translation: CASSPPDSGREYEQYF. The whole variable domain, remainder taken from reference TRBV7-9 and TRBJ2-7, is DTGVSQNPRHKITKRGQNVTFRCDPISEHNRLYWYRQTLGQGPEFLTYFQNEAQLEKSRLLSDRFSAERPKGSFSTLEIQRTEQGDSAMYLCASSPPDSGREYEQYFGPGTRLTVT.

The chain has TRBV5-4 and TRBJ1-1; 8 nucleotides match TRBD1. Germline V gene sequence: CDR1 SGHNT, CDR2 YYREEE (reference sequence). Trimming at V came to 4 bases and at J to 4 bases, leaving 12 bases not matched to a gene. This CDR3 region has 16 residues. The CDR3, as DNA: TGTGCCAGCAGCGACCGAGACAGGGGCGGTGGCACTGAAGCTTTCTTT. Protein sequence: CASSDRDRGGGTEAFF.

The rearrangement links TRBV5-5 to TRBJ2-3; 10 bases align to TRBD2. This CDR3 spans 16 amino acids. Trimming took 4 bases from V and 0 from J; bases not matched to a gene: 5. Germline CDR1 reads SGHKS; CDR2 reads YYEKEE (reference sequence). CDR3 protein: CASSTRTSGSTDTQYF. The CDR3 DNA follows: TGTGCCAGCAGCACCCGGACTAGCGGAAGCACAGATACGCAGTATTTT.

The chain joins TRBV18 to TRBJ2-5; 8 positions match TRBD1. The CDR3 spans 15 residues. The germline V gene has CDR1 KGHSH and CDR2 LQKENI. J gave up 2 bases and V 0 bases, and 2 bases lay outside the gene matches. CDR3 nucleotides: TGTGCCAGCTCACCACCGGGACAGGAGCAAGAGACCCAGTACTTC. It specifies CASSPPGQEQETQYF.

This chain links TRBV19 with TRBJ1-2; weak D call: TRBD1 (5 bases). Germline CDR1 is LNHDA and CDR2 is SQIVND (reference sequence). Trimming pared 3 bases from V and 6 bases from J, leaving 14 bases between. CDR3 length: 14 residues. CDR3 protein: CASSMPGLIDGYTF. CDR3 nucleotides: TGTGCCAGTAGTATGCCAGGGTTAATTGATGGCTACACCTTC.

The V call is TRBV6-1, the J call TRBJ1-5; a weak D match, TRBD1 (6 bases). There are 15 residues in the CDR3. Germline V gene data show CDR1 as MNHNS and CDR2 as SASEGT. V was shortened by 5 bases and J by 0 bases, with 11 bases between the two germline ends. CDR3 bases: TGTGCCAGCAGTTCCGGGACACTTAGCAATCAGCCCCAGCATTTT. Protein product: CASSSGTLSNQPQHF.